This is a list of T cell receptor beta chains from one sample in a study of OX40 agonist ivuxolimab in advanced cancers. Clones were sequenced by immunoSEQ multiplex PCR, and TCRdb holds only the in-frame ones, with some missing. This sample has tens of thousands of clones, with around four fifths found just once. The specimen comprised CD4+ or CD8+ T cells sorted from blood, sampled in a trial of the OX40 agonist ivuxolimab. The receptor set was obtained from an adult with an advanced solid tumor such as melanoma, head and neck, liver or kidney cancer. Both conserved end residues are part of each CDR3. Fields, in order: J gene, V gene, D gene, clone size, CDR3 protein, CDR3 DNA. D genes are given only for firm matches. Clone sizes are given selectively: once, few, many, or a class where the clone is expanded.

>TRBJ1-2|TRBV28|-|-
CASSSPGDPQGYTF
TGTGCCAGCAGCTCTCCAGGGGACCCCCAAGGCTACACCTTC
>TRBJ1-4|TRBV11-2|-|-
CASSRPGRKGEKLFF
TGTGCCAGCAGCCGTCCCGGGCGTAAGGGGGAAAAACTGTTTTTT
>TRBJ1-2|TRBV28|-|-
CASSLNAQGSGGYTF
TGTGCCAGCAGTTTAAACGCGCAGGGATCGGGGGGCTACACCTTC
>TRBJ2-3|TRBV2|-|-
CASREGPTDTQYF
TGTGCCAGCAGGGAGGGGCCCACAGATACGCAGTATTTT
>TRBJ2-1|TRBV9|-|once
CASSVGLGGAYNEQFF
TGTGCCAGCAGCGTGGGGTTGGGGGGCGCATATAATGAGCAGTTCTTC
>TRBJ2-3|TRBV2|-|-
CASSEGGASTDTQYF
TGTGCCAGCAGTGAAGGGGGTGCTAGCACAGATACGCAGTATTTT
>TRBJ1-2|TRBV28|TRBD1|-
CASSLTQGLYGYTF
TGTGCCAGCAGTTTAACACAGGGGTTGTATGGCTACACCTTC
>TRBJ2-5|TRBV5-1|-|-
CASSRMGERQETQYF
TGCGCCAGCAGCCGGATGGGGGAGAGGCAAGAGACCCAGTACTTC
>TRBJ2-7|TRBV7-6|-|-
CASSFDITYEQYF
TGTGCCAGCAGCTTTGACATTACCTACGAGCAGTACTTC
>TRBJ2-3|TRBV5-1|-|once
CASSLARGGGTDTQYF
TGCGCCAGCAGCTTGGCCCGAGGTGGGGGGACAGATACGCAGTATTTT
>TRBJ2-2|TRBV5-1|-|-
CASSLGSSGELFF
TGCGCCAGCAGCTTGGGCAGCTCCGGGGAGCTGTTTTTT
>TRBJ2-1|TRBV9|-|-
CASSPRTGRDEQFF
TGTGCCAGCAGCCCCCGGACTGGTCGTGATGAGCAGTTCTTC
>TRBJ2-3|TRBV6-4|TRBD2|-
CASRTSGSADTQYF
TGTGCCAGCCGGACTAGCGGGAGTGCAGATACGCAGTATTTT
>TRBJ2-2|TRBV7-4|-|few
CASSPDGPTGATGELFF
TGTGCCAGCAGCCCGGACGGGCCTACTGGAGCCACCGGGGAGCTGTTTTTT
>TRBJ2-1|TRBV28|-|once
CASSLSSSKQFF
TGTGCCAGCAGTTTAAGCTCGAGCAAGCAGTTCTTC
>TRBJ2-1|TRBV11-2|-|-
CASSYRQGNEQFF
TGTGCCAGCAGCTACCGTCAGGGCAATGAGCAGTTCTTC
>TRBJ2-1|TRBV29-1|-|-
CSAPAGGLSSYNEQFF
TGCAGCGCCCCCGCAGGGGGGCTAAGCTCCTACAATGAGCAGTTCTTC
>TRBJ2-5|TRBV6-5|-|-
CASDRGQTQYF
TGTGCCAGCGATCGAGGGCAGACCCAGTACTTC
>TRBJ2-7|TRBV11-2|-|-
CASSKSSYEQYF
TGTGCCAGCAGCAAGAGCTCCTACGAGCAGTACTTC
>TRBJ2-5|TRBV5-1|-|-
CASSLVGGLGETQYF
TGCGCCAGCAGCTTGGTAGGGGGGCTGGGGGAGACCCAGTACTTC
>TRBJ2-6|TRBV11-2|-|-
CASSLAANVLTF
TGTGCCAGCAGCTTAGCGGCCAACGTCCTGACTTTC
>TRBJ1-4|TRBV6-5|-|-
CASSYSRDLPGEKLFF
TGTGCCAGCAGTTACTCGCGGGACCTCCCGGGGGAAAAACTGTTTTTT
>TRBJ2-3|TRBV10-2|TRBD2|-
CASRGLAGGPDTQYF
TGCGCCAGCAGAGGACTAGCGGGAGGTCCAGATACGCAGTATTTT
>TRBJ2-2|TRBV19|TRBD1|-
CASSNRQGGTGELFF
TGTGCCAGTAGTAATCGACAGGGGGGCACCGGGGAGCTGTTTTTT
>TRBJ1-2|TRBV19|TRBD1|-
CASSDRDRANYGYTF
TGTGCCAGTAGCGACCGGGACAGAGCTAACTATGGCTACACCTTC
>TRBJ1-1|TRBV7-9|-|-
CASSLGPANTEAFF
TGTGCCAGCAGCTTAGGTCCAGCGAACACTGAAGCTTTCTTT
>TRBJ2-2|TRBV7-6|-|-
CASSLGTRANTGELFF
TGTGCCAGCAGCTTAGGGACCCGCGCGAACACCGGGGAGCTGTTTTTT
>TRBJ2-5|TRBV6-5|-|-
CASSYAGRETQYF
TGTGCCAGCAGTTACGCGGGAAGGGAGACCCAGTACTTC
>TRBJ2-6|TRBV5-1|-|-
CASSLPEGYGANVLTF
TGCGCCAGCAGCTTGCCTGAGGGGTACGGGGCCAACGTCCTGACTTTC
>TRBJ2-1|TRBV2|-|-
CASRLGDEQFF
TGTGCCAGCCGCCTGGGCGATGAGCAGTTCTTC
>TRBJ2-5|TRBV7-9|TRBD2|-
CASSLPIATSGTGETQYF
TGTGCCAGCAGCTTGCCAATCGCGACTAGCGGGACTGGGGAGACCCAGTACTTC
>TRBJ2-7|TRBV19|-|-
CASSIGSGLNSYEQYF
TGTGCCAGTAGTATAGGGTCCGGGCTGAACTCCTACGAGCAGTACTTC
>TRBJ1-1|TRBV5-1|-|once
CASSLGDYPVNTEAFF
TGCGCCAGCAGCTTGGGAGACTACCCTGTGAACACTGAAGCTTTCTTT
>TRBJ1-6|TRBV6-5|-|-
CASSYSITGGVSPLHF
TGTGCCAGCAGTTACTCGATTACGGGGGGAGTGTCACCCCTCCACTTT
>TRBJ2-5|TRBV27|TRBD2|-
CASSPLADQETQYF
TGTGCCAGCAGTCCACTAGCGGATCAAGAGACCCAGTACTTC
>TRBJ2-2|TRBV19|-|once
CASSRAEKGWELFF
TGTGCCAGTAGTAGGGCGGAGAAGGGGTGGGAGCTGTTTTTT
>TRBJ2-3|TRBV19|-|-
CASSNWGGADTQYF
TGTGCCAGTAGTAATTGGGGTGGCGCAGATACGCAGTATTTT
>TRBJ1-1|TRBV18|-|-
CASSPPARGAVNTEAFF
TGTGCCAGCTCACCCCCCGCGAGGGGGGCGGTGAACACTGAAGCTTTCTTT
>TRBJ1-4|TRBV18|-|-
CASSPGQNEKLFF
TGTGCCAGCTCACCTGGGCAGAATGAAAAACTGTTTTTT
>TRBJ2-7|TRBV27|TRBD1|-
CASSPTAGTGPIYEQYF
TGTGCCAGCAGTCCCACTGCCGGGACAGGGCCCATCTACGAGCAGTACTTC
>TRBJ1-5|TRBV6-1|TRBD1|-
CASRTGNSNQPQHF
TGTGCCAGCAGGACAGGGAATAGCAATCAGCCCCAGCATTTT
>TRBJ1-3|TRBV4-1|-|-
CASSQVDMGLSSGNTIYF
TGCGCCAGCAGCCAAGTAGACATGGGCCTAAGCTCTGGAAACACCATATATTTT
>TRBJ2-3|TRBV15|-|-
CATSRGVDTQYF
TGTGCCACCAGCAGGGGAGTAGATACGCAGTATTTT
>TRBJ1-3|TRBV9|-|-
CASSVGSSSGNTIYF
TGTGCCAGCAGCGTAGGATCCAGTTCTGGAAACACCATATATTTT
>TRBJ1-6|TRBV7-2|-|-
CASSLGGSPLHF
TGTGCCAGCAGCTTAGGCGGCAGCCCCCTCCACTTT